The TCR beta chain under discussion was sequenced for a study of blood T cell repertoires in COVID-19 (dated by TCRdb to the early 2020s). A note on the overall study: The collaborator samples originated in the United States, Italy and Spain and spanned the acute and convalescent phases of COVID-19. The prospective study material was composed of cDNA or gDNA derived from T cells, B-cell-depleted T cells, or PBMCs. Subjects who had been exposed to COVID-19, were actively infected with it, or had recovered from it provided the deeply sampled blood TCRbeta repertoires that made up the dataset. A freely available public database, intended as a resource for researchers studying the immune response to SARS-CoV-2, is where the repertoires were released. Samples came from the ongoing ImmuneRACE study (first 160 participants) plus 1,254 subjects from 6 global collaborators. Sample metadata almost always included a de-identified subject ID, COVID-19 status, age in years and sex. Where available, HLA class I and class II types were taken from metadata supplied by the sample provider and were not determined by assay-based typing. General findings and caveats noted by the study authors: How much clinical and demographic metadata was included differed by source and by participant, and the metadata was provided uncurated.

TCRbeta CDR3 regions were amplified from genomic DNA by means of the immunoSEQ Assay, a bias-controlled multiplex PCR. The original pipeline was this. The number of nucleated cells in each sample was estimated from the amplification of reference gene primers within the assay. To quantify the absolute abundance of each unique TCRbeta CDR3 rearrangement, sequence reads were collapsed and filtered. For each sample, productive Simpson clonality was calculated by taking the square root of Simpson's diversity index across productive rearrangements. TCRdb mirrors the immuneACCESS table, restricted to in-frame sequences. Some clones are absent from its copies; in checked studies, under half trace to an unresolved V gene, and the reason for the others is unknown. V, J and clone size are taken as reported in that table, and D and trimming were inferred from the DNA itself. The sample data list about 130,000 clones, and roughly four fifths of these were observed just once. The ten largest clonotypes hold approximately 18% of the sample.

The CDR3, cysteine through phenylalanine, is 16 amino acids long. Just the 48-base CDR3 DNA is kept, in frame starting at base 1. After removal of 5 bases from V and 0 bases from J, the junction retains 7 bases not matched to a gene. From the germline V gene (reference sequence), CDR1 is LNHDA and CDR2 is SQIVND. Regarding this clone: The antigen this receptor binds is unknown. Within one base of it there is no much larger clone, and no base qualities were kept.

One collaborating source in Seattle enrolled patients while the patients were actively infected and followed the patients over time throughout the course of disease. Whole blood was collected in K2EDTA tubes by collaborating institutions according to the institutions' own protocols. For TCRbeta analysis, collaborators shipped samples in one of three forms: frozen whole blood, isolated PBMCs, or DNA extracted from either of those sample types. The chain was built from TRBV19 and TRBJ1-5; 7 central bases correspond to TRBD1. The sequencing input was peripheral blood. This clonotype originated in a man aged 30 to 39 with COVID-19, enrolled during active disease. The CDR3 reads CASSFGQANSNQPQHF. The bases are TGTGCCAGTAGTTTCGGACAGGCTAATAGCAATCAGCCCCAGCATTTT.